The clone carrying this TCR beta chain was observed a single time. The CDR3 runs 13 residues. Germline V gene sequence: CDR1 SEHNR, CDR2 FQNEAQ (reference sequence). The ends were cut back, 2 bases at V and 7 bases at J, with 9 bases in the middle. The regulatory T cell sort gate was CD4+CD25hiCD127low/negative. The data derive from a study of B cell selection in AIRE deficiency. Measured with immunoSEQ multiplex PCR; TCRdb has only the in-frame clones, and not every one. The repertoire holds around 20,000 clones, with around 93% as singletons. The receptor was isolated from a human donor with AIRE deficiency. The specimen sequenced was Tregs sorted from PBMCs. J is TRBJ1-5 and V is TRBV7-9; tentatively, D is TRBD1 (5 bases). The CDR3 protein is CASSLQGGQPQHF. CDR3 nucleotides: TGTGCCAGCAGCTTACAGGGCGGACAGCCCCAGCATTTT.